This T cell receptor beta chain stems from a study of control samples from healthy donors and cancer patients. Profiled with immunoSEQ multiplex PCR; TCRdb holds only in-frame clones, not every one. In the table there are around 250,000 clones, roughly 82% of which are singletons. The germline V gene has CDR1 MNHEY and CDR2 SMNVEV (reference sequence). The CDR3 runs to 15 residues. V was pared by 6 bases and J by 3 bases, with 6 bases of the junction left unmatched. The sequence came from a woman aged 60-75 years with lung cancer. The gene calls are TRBV27 and TRBJ2-7; 12 bases are a match to TRBD2. Sequencing was done on a sample of PBMCs. This CDR3 reads CASSPGLAGIYEQYF. The CDR3 nucleotides are TGTGCCAGCAGCCCCGGACTAGCGGGGATCTACGAGCAGTACTTC.